What follows are 9 T cell receptor beta chains derived from one specimen sequenced in a study of T cell repertoires in cytomegalovirus infection. MiXCR was run by TCRdb on the reads, yielding one entry per CDR3 protein. The sample has about 150,000 distinct CDR3 sequences; roughly a quarter are singletons. The material sequenced was PBMCs. The receptors stem from a human donor in good health (CMV status not recorded). Some clones in this sample may be carry-over from other donors' samples.

This clonotype has a handful of counts. The chain is built from TRBV18 and TRBJ2-1; 14 nucleotides align to TRBD2. The CDR3 is 19 residues long. The V segment lost 3 bases and the J segment 6 bases; nucleotides outside the gene matches: 13. In germline, CDR1 is KGHSH, CDR2 LQKENI. In DNA form, the CDR3 reads TGTGCCAGCTCACCCCTCGCGACTAGCGGGAGGGCCATAATCAATGAGCAGTTCTTC. Its protein product is CASSPLATSGRAIINEQFF.

This clonotype appeared a few times. V and J are TRBV29-1 and TRBJ2-3; possibly TRBD1 for D (6 bases). This CDR3 has 16 amino acids. Germline CDR1 is SQVTM and CDR2 is ANQGSEA. Trimming cost V 1 base and J 3 bases, with 17 bases left between them. The DNA for the CDR3 is TGCAGCGTTGAAGGGGCACCACAGGGATCGACAGATACGCAGTATTTT. The encoded protein is CSVEGAPQGSTDTQYF.

The genes are TRBV5-6 and TRBJ1-1, with TRBD1 as a possible D gene (5 bases). V was pared by 3 bases and J by 6 bases, with 6 bases between. The CDR3 has 11 amino acids. The germline gives CDR1 SGHDT, CDR2 YYEEEE. The CDR3 here is CASSWGAEAFF. The CDR3 DNA follows: TGTGCCAGCAGCTGGGGGGCTGAAGCTTTCTTT.

The chain couples TRBV12-3 or TRBV12-4 to TRBJ2-5; 9 bases fit TRBD1. This CDR3 comprises 15 residues. V lost 4 bases and J lost 10; bases outside the gene matches: 13. The CDR3, as DNA: TGTGCCAGCAGTTACTCGGGACAGGGTTTGGGGGGCCAGTACTTC. Residues: CASSYSGQGLGGQYF.

The chain uses TRBV6-2 or TRBV6-3 and TRBJ2-3; TRBD2 is a possible D gene (5 bases). Trimming shortened V by 3 bases and J by 5 bases, and 12 bases separated the two germline ends. The CDR3 sequence is 14 residues long. Germline-derived CDR1 and CDR2 are MNHEY and SVGEGT. For the CDR3, the DNA is TGTGCCAGCAGTTATTCGCTAGCTGGAGATACGCAGTATTTT. Protein: CASSYSLAGDTQYF.

This clonotype has more than one count but fewer than ten. The J gene is TRBJ1-3, the V gene TRBV19; D may be TRBD1 (6 bases). Germline V gene sequence: CDR1 LNHDA, CDR2 SQIVND (reference sequence). This CDR3 contains 15 residues. V lost 5 bases and J lost 0, with 11 bases in between. The CDR3 DNA sequence: TGTGCCAGTAGTGGCACAGGGCTCTCTGGAAACACCATATATTTT. Translation: CASSGTGLSGNTIYF.

This clonotype came up a few times. The J gene is TRBJ2-5, the V gene TRBV7-3; 10 nucleotides agree with TRBD2. CDR1 is SGHTA and CDR2 is FQGTGA in the germline V gene. CDR3 length equals 15 residues. The trim removed 4 bases at V and 5 bases at J, leaving 7 bases unmatched. Written as DNA, the CDR3 is TGTGCCAGCAGCTCCAGCGGGGGGGCCCGGGAGACCCAGTACTTC. Translation gives CASSSSGGARETQYF.

This clonotype came up many times. The chain joins TRBV14 to TRBJ2-1, with D possibly called TRBD1 or TRBD2 (5 bases each). Germline lookup yields CDR1 SGHDN and CDR2 FVKESK. The CDR3 is made up of 14 amino acids. V lost 1 base and J lost 8, with 12 bases in between. The chain's CDR3 is CASSQARGPHEQFF. The CDR3 DNA follows: TGTGCCAGCAGCCAAGCGAGGGGCCCTCATGAGCAGTTCTTC. Drawing the rest from reference TRBV14 and TRBJ2-1, the complete variable domain is EAGVTQFPSHSVIEKGQTVTLRCDPISGHDNLYWYRRVMGKEIKFLLHFVKESKQDESGMPNNRFLAERTGGTYSTLKVQPAELEDSGVYFCASSQARGPHEQFFGPGTRLTVL.

This clonotype was observed many times. The V and J genes are TRBV12-3 or TRBV12-4 and TRBJ2-7; no clear D. This CDR3 contains 13 residues. The V gene lost 0 bases and the J gene lost 10 bases, with 13 bases spanning the gap. The CDR3 DNA reads as TGTGCCAGCAGTTTAGCTGTATGGCAGCTTCAGTACTTC. It codes for CASSLAVWQLQYF.